This TCR beta chain was observed in a study of Graves' ophthalmopathy and Graves' hyperthyroidism. Whole-study results and caveats: Sensitivity of around 70% and specificity of less than 75% were achieved by the model that predicted ophthalmopathy progression.

Patients newly diagnosed with hyperthyroidism, under 2 months' duration, were aged 18 to 65, the study reports. Uncontrolled infections, other autoimmune diseases, pregnancy or lactation barred patients from enrollment. Diagnosis was based on clinical symptoms, serum thyroxine, TRAb, thyroid ultrasound and orbital computed tomography. This clonotype was seen ten or more times. The antigen remains undetermined. Scientists amplified the TCR beta CDR3 regions from RNA transcripts. The first-round RT-PCR employed HTBI primers together with the Qiagen OneStep RT-PCR kit. A multiplex PCR was then performed as the second round. TCRdb redid the calling of the multiplex PCR reads with MiXCR, one entry per CDR3 protein. The data hold around 1,200,000 distinct CDR3 sequences, with 35% to 40% observed a single time. Germline CDR1 SGDLS, CDR2 YYNGEE. CDR3 length: 18 amino acids. V trimming: 3 bases; J trimming: 5 bases; junction bases outside the gene matches: 12.

The specimen was peripheral blood or thyroid tissue (not recorded which). The chain is built from TRBV9 and TRBJ2-5; TRBD2 aligns across 14 bases. This receptor was identified in an adult man with Graves' hyperthyroidism. In DNA form, the CDR3 reads TGTGCCAGCAGCGGGTGGGGACTAGCGGGAGCGGAGGGCGAGACCCAGTACTTC. It codes for CASSGWGLAGAEGETQYF.